The present T cell receptor (beta chain) was sequenced within a study of shared clonotypes between healthy human individuals. Each replicate PCR on the sorted subsets used about 0.2 ug DNA (around 30,000 T cell genomes). Per the authors' pipeline: ImmunoSEQ junction-only sequences lacked quality scores, so their filtering differed. This table comes from immunoSEQ multiplex PCR, and its TCRdb copy is limited to in-frame clones, with some not included. The V and J calls and clone size are taken from that table; D and trimming were inferred from the DNA. Here the sample spans some 2.1 million clones, roughly 95% being singletons. CD45RO negativity and positive selection for CCR7 defined naive CD8 cells, a population that excluded terminally differentiated effector memory CD45RA+ cells. This sequence was found in a man aged 18 to 29 in good health. The specimen sequenced was naive CD8+ T cells sorted from blood.

The chain's CDR3 is CASSQETGADEAFF. For the CDR3, the DNA is TGCGCCAGCAGCCAAGAGACAGGGGCGGATGAAGCTTTCTTT. This chain uses TRBV4-1 with TRBJ1-1; TRBD1 matches 8 bases. V was clipped by 0 bases and J by 7 bases; unmatched bases: 4. Germline V lookup: CDR1 MGHRA, CDR2 YSYEKL. This CDR3 comprises 14 residues.